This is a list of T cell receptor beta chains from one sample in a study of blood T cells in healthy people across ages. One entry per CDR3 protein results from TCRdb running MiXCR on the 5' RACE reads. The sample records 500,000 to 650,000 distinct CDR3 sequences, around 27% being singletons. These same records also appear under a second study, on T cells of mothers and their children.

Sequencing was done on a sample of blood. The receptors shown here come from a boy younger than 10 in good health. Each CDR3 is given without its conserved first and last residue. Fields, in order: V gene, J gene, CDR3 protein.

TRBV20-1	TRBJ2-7	SATGPSSSYEQY
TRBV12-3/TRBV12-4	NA	ASSLGQGVSYNEQF
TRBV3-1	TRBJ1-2	ASSQTTGTNYGYT
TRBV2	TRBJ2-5	ASSFDRGQGETQY
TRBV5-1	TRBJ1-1	ASSLEGQPNEAF
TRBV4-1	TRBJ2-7	ASSQDLDRDEQY
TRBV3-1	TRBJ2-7	ASSPYSGRLSYEQY
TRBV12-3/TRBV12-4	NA	ASSFMNEQY
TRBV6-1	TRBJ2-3	ASSGGSGLSTDTQY
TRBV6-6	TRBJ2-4	ASSYSVQGAKNIQY
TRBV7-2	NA	ASSSGTSSEQF
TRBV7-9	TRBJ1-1	ASSLVGGLVGTEAF
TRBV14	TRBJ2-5	ASSQDRGPQETQY
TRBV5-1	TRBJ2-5	ASGLAKETQY
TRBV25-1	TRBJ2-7	ASSGQIGGEQY
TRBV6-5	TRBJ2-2	ASSWGFGGRNTGELF
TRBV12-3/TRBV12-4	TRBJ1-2	ASTRSQAGFYGYT
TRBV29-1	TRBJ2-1	SVFGHSTRNEQF
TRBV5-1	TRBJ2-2	ASSLRPGQGYGELF
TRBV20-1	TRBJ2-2	SALTGPGELF
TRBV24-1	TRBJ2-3	ATRGGRADPFGTDTQY
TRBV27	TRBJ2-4	ASSLLGAKNIQY
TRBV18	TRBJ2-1	ASSPPLAAEQF
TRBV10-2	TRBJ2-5	ASGLLGETQY
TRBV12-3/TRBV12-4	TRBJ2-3	ASSFGGQSADTQY
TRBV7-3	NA	ASSLTSGVGNEQF
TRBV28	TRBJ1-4	ASSFHGANEKLL
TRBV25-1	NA	ATGTGGDEQY
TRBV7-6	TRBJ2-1	ASSPAGAYNEQF
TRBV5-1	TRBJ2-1	ASTSTGSLYNEQF
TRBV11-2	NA	ASSLTYSGGGTQH
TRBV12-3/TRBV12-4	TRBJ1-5	ASSGQNQPQH
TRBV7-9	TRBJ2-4	ATSGPGTKNIQY